The 32 T cell receptor beta chains below come from one sample, sequenced in a study of T cell responses to AZD1222 COVID-19 vaccine (dated by TCRdb to the early 2020s). The time point tag for this specimen amounts to: baseline before first vaccination. Libraries were built with the immunoSEQ multiplex PCR assay. Entries here come from immuneACCESS through TCRdb and include only in-frame sequences with V and J called. Some clones fail to appear in such tables; in the studies checked, an unresolved V gene covers under half of the shortfall, and the cause of the remainder is unknown. Present in this sample are over 110,000 clones, 80% to 90% of which were seen just once. Of the sample, 1.5% to 2% is held by the ten largest clones. Sequencing used peripheral blood, obtained on day 0 of AZD1222 vaccination. These receptors all come from an adult in good health.

The chain has TRBV13 and TRBJ2-7; D is undetermined. From germline, CDR1 is PRHDT and CDR2 FYEKMQ (reference sequence). V was cut by 0 bases and J by 6 bases, with 3 bases left in between. There are 11 residues in the CDR3. This CDR3 is CASSLGSEQYF. In DNA, the CDR3 is TGTGCCAGCAGCTTAGGTTCCGAGCAGTACTTC.

V and J are TRBV1 and TRBJ2-7; TRBD2, as called in the table, went unchecked against the DNA. TRBV1 is a pseudogene. The CDR3 spans 15 residues. The CDR3 is CTSSPKRAVSYEQYF. CDR3 DNA: TGCACCAGCAGCCCCAAGCGGGCGGTCTCCTACGAGCAGTACTTC.

The chain carries TRBV5-5 and TRBJ1-5; the D is unclear. The CDR3 loop spans 14 amino acids. From germline, CDR1 is SGHKS and CDR2 YYEKEE (reference sequence). With 0 bases removed from V and 5 bases from J, the gap between germline ends came to 9 bases. The CDR3 sequence is CASSLAIRDQPQHF. CDR3 in DNA: TGTGCCAGCAGCTTGGCCATAAGGGATCAGCCCCAGCATTTT.

The genes are TRBV2 and TRBJ1-5; the match to TRBD1 covers 7 bases. The CDR3 sequence is 15 residues long. Germline trimming cut 4 bases from V and 7 bases from J; bases unmatched to any gene: 10. Germline V gene data show CDR1 as SNHLY and CDR2 as FYNNEI. The CDR3 nucleotides are TGTGCCAGCAGTGTTTCAGGGGGGGGCCCACAGCCCCAGCATTTT. Protein: CASSVSGGGPQPQHF.

The J gene is TRBJ2-1, the V gene TRBV18, with TRBD2 matching 11 bases. The V segment lost 8 bases and the J segment 10 bases; nucleotides outside the gene matches: 10. The CDR3 is 14 residues long. Germline V CDR1 and CDR2: KGHSH, LQKENI. The CDR3 region has the DNA TGTGCCAGCGCTACCGGGACTAGCGGCACGGAGCAGTTCTTC. Translated: CASATGTSGTEQFF.

This chain connects TRBV4-1 to TRBJ1-5, with TRBD1 identical over 10 bases. The CDR3 extends over 16 amino acids. CDR1 and CDR2 from the germline V gene are MGHRA and YSYEKL. Trimming took 6 bases from V and 10 from J; bases not matched to a gene: 15. CDR3 residues: CASSRGQGQGREPQHF. As DNA, the CDR3 is TGCGCCAGCAGTCGCGGGCAGGGACAGGGGAGGGAACCCCAGCATTTT.

This clone was detected once. The CDR3: CASRAVAYNSPLHF. The CDR3 nucleotides read TGTGCCAGCAGGGCGGTGGCCTATAATTCACCCCTCCACTTT. The chain combines TRBV6-5 with TRBJ1-6, with D unclear. V lost 6 bases, J lost 2 bases, and 8 bases lay in between. CDR1 is MNHEY, CDR2 SVGAGI, per germline. The CDR3 is 14 residues long.

The CDR3 DNA is TGTGCCAGCAGCTTGGTTGGGACTCTCCCTCCCTACGAGCAGTACTTC. Residues: CASSLVGTLPPYEQYF. This chain connects TRBV5-6 to TRBJ2-7; perhaps TRBD2 as D (6 bases). CDR3 size: 16 residues. Per the germline V gene, CDR1 is SGHDT and CDR2 is YYEEEE. The V end was cut by 0 bases, the J end by 2 bases, with 15 bases between.

This clone was detected only once. The chain employs TRBV4-2 and TRBJ2-1, with D perhaps assigned TRBD1 or TRBD2 (5 bases each). The germline V and J ends were trimmed by 5 bases and 2 bases, with 19 bases remaining between them. Germline V gene sequence: CDR1 LGHNA, CDR2 YNFKEQ. This CDR3 contains 17 residues. The CDR3 nucleotides read TGTGCCAGCAGCAAAACCCGGGGCAGTCCCCCCTACAATGAGCAGTTCTTC. It codes for CASSKTRGSPPYNEQFF.

The chain has TRBV19 and TRBJ1-1; 12 bases map to TRBD1. The CDR3 is 16 residues long. J gave up 8 bases and V 3 bases, and 10 bases lay outside the gene matches. Germline V gene lookup returns CDR1 LNHDA and CDR2 SQIVND (reference sequence). Here the CDR3 DNA reads TGTGCCAGTAGTATGAACCCCGGGACAGGGGGCTCCGAAGCTTTCTTT. Its translation: CASSMNPGTGGSEAFF.

The rearrangement joins TRBV5-1 to TRBJ2-1, with D unclear. The CDR3 is 13 amino acids. Germline values: CDR1 SGHRS, CDR2 YFSETQ. V was shortened by 4 bases and J by 7 bases, with 12 bases between the two germline ends. For the CDR3, the DNA is TGCGCCAGCAGCAGAGACTCCAAAAATGAGCAGTTCTTC. It is translated as CASSRDSKNEQFF.

The chain carries TRBV30 and TRBJ1-2, with 9 bases matching TRBD1. Germline V gives CDR1 GTSNPN, CDR2 SVGIG (reference sequence). Trimming removed 1 base from V and 6 bases from J; junction bases left unmatched: 6. The CDR3 loop spans 14 amino acids. The CDR3 here is CAWSAGTGGNGYTF. The CDR3 coding sequence is TGTGCCTGGAGTGCGGGTACAGGGGGCAATGGCTACACCTTC.

This clone has just one count. The chain is built from TRBV6-4 and TRBJ2-3; TRBD2 matches at 10 bases. The trim removed 6 bases at V and 2 bases at J, leaving 5 bases unmatched. The CDR3 extends over 15 amino acids. The germline gives CDR1 MRHNA, CDR2 SNTAGT. DNA of the CDR3: TGTGCCAGCAGAAATCTAGCGGGGGTCACAGATACGCAGTATTTT. This sequence encodes CASRNLAGVTDTQYF.

This clone was observed a single time. V gene TRBV30 combines with J gene TRBJ1-5; D remains unclear. CDR1 and CDR2 from the germline V gene are GTSNPN and SVGIG (reference sequence). Trimming stripped 7 bases from V and 1 base from J, with 8 bases between. The CDR3 has 12 residues. The CDR3 DNA reads TGTGCCTTCCTAAAGAGCAATCAGCCCCAGCATTTT. Encoded protein: CAFLKSNQPQHF.

The V and J genes are TRBV7-8 and TRBJ1-2; 10 positions agree with TRBD1. CDR3 length: 18 residues. CDR1 and CDR2 from the germline V gene are SGHVS and FQNEAQ. After removal of 2 bases from V and 3 bases from J, the junction contained 12 bases not matched to a gene. The CDR3 bases are TGTGCCAGCAGCTTAAGGGGAGAGACAGGGGGCGATTACTATGGCTACACCTTC. Encoded protein: CASSLRGETGGDYYGYTF.

V gene TRBV5-1 combines with J gene TRBJ1-1; TRBD1 matches 9 bases. The V gene end was trimmed by 8 bases and the J gene end by 0 bases; junction bases not matched to a gene: 2. Germline V gene data show CDR1 as SGHRS and CDR2 as YFSETQ. The CDR3 is made up of 13 amino acids. The DNA for the CDR3 is TGCGCCAGTCGGGACAGGGTGAACACTGAAGCTTTCTTT. As protein: CASRDRVNTEAFF.

The chain joins TRBV11-2 to TRBJ2-1; 14 nucleotides align to TRBD2. CDR1 and CDR2 (germline): SGHAT, FQNNGV. This CDR3 is 15 amino acids long. The V and J ends lost 3 bases and 7 bases, in that order; junction bases with no gene match: 2. CDR3 region: CASSLGLAGVNEQFF. The CDR3 nucleotides are TGTGCCAGCAGCTTGGGACTAGCGGGAGTTAATGAGCAGTTCTTC.

The chain employs TRBV9 and TRBJ1-2; possibly TRBD1 for D (6 bases). The CDR3 sequence is 13 residues long. Trimming removed 3 bases from V and 7 bases from J, with 13 bases in between. The germline CDR1 and CDR2 sequences are SGDLS and YYNGEE. The CDR3 here is CASSGSGDPGYTF. The CDR3 region has the DNA TGTGCCAGCAGCGGGTCAGGGGATCCTGGCTACACCTTC.

The chain carries TRBV25-1 and TRBJ2-7, with D possibly matching TRBD1 (6 bases). Trimming took 1 base from V and 5 from J, leaving 9 bases between them. The length of the CDR3 is 13 residues. Germline V CDR1 and CDR2: MGHDK, SYGVNS. DNA of the CDR3: TGTGCCAGCAGTGAATGGGGGACAAACGAGCAGTACTTC. Its translation is CASSEWGTNEQYF.

The chain links TRBV3-1 (or the pseudogene TRBV3-2) to TRBJ1-5, with D perhaps matching TRBD1 (5 bases). V lost 2 bases to trimming and J lost 4 bases, with 18 bases between them. The length of the CDR3 is 17 residues. Germline CDR1 is LGHDT and CDR2 is YNNKEL (reference sequence). In DNA, the CDR3 is TGTGCCAGCAGCCAAATACAGGACCGTCCGCTTAATCAGCCCCAGCATTTT. It codes for CASSQIQDRPLNQPQHF.

This clone occurred a few times. The CDR3 region is CASSGTGYEQYF. The CDR3 DNA reads as TGTGCCAGCAGTGGGACAGGCTACGAGCAGTACTTC. V and J are TRBV2 and TRBJ2-7; the match to TRBD1 covers 7 bases. J lost 3 bases, V lost 4 bases, and 0 bases had no gene match. Germline values: CDR1 SNHLY, CDR2 FYNNEI. This CDR3 has 12 amino acids.

At least ten counts were recorded for this clone. CDR3 nucleotides: TGTGCCAGCAGCAGACTCTCTGGGGCCAACGTCCTGACTTTC. It codes for CASSRLSGANVLTF. J is TRBJ2-6 and V is TRBV2; the D is unclear. This CDR3 is built from 14 residues. V was trimmed by 6 bases and J by 0 bases, leaving 6 bases between them. Germline CDR1 and CDR2: SNHLY and FYNNEI.

The chain carries TRBV30 and TRBJ1-5; no reliable D call. Looked up from germline, CDR1 is GTSNPN and CDR2 is SVGIG (reference sequence). V was shortened by 2 bases and J by 4 bases, with 9 bases between the two germline ends. The CDR3 contains 13 residues. Written as DNA, the CDR3 is TGTGCCTGGAGTCTACGGTTTAATCAGCCCCAGCATTTT. It yields the protein CAWSLRFNQPQHF.

The chain carries TRBV5-6 and TRBJ2-5, with D possibly being TRBD1 (6 bases). CDR3 size: 16 residues. From germline, CDR1 is SGHDT and CDR2 YYEEEE. Between the trimmed V and J ends, which lost 0 bases and 3 bases, there was a span of 15 bases. In nucleotides, the CDR3 is TGTGCCAGCAGCTTGGGCTCCCCTTACAGGGAAGAGACCCAGTACTTC. It codes for CASSLGSPYREETQYF.

The V gene is TRBV28, the J gene TRBJ1-1; possibly TRBD1 for D (5 bases). Trimming took 5 bases from V and 1 from J, leaving 8 bases between them. Germline CDR1 and CDR2: MDHEN and SYDVKM. The CDR3 runs to 13 residues. CDR3 amino acids: CASSPGGNTEAFF. In DNA form, the CDR3 reads TGTGCCAGCAGTCCTGGGGGGAACACTGAAGCTTTCTTT.

The chain has TRBV7-2 and TRBJ2-7, with TRBD2 identical over 7 bases. Per the germline V gene, CDR1 is SGHTA and CDR2 is FQGNSA. With 5 bases clipped from V and 5 bases from J, the junction kept 6 bases outside the gene matches. This CDR3 is built from 13 residues. The CDR3 coding sequence is TGTGCCAGCAGCCTGCGGGAGTTCGACGAGCAGTACTTC. This encodes CASSLREFDEQYF.

V usage is TRBV6-5 and J usage is TRBJ2-2, with 8 bases fitting TRBD1. Losses at the gene ends were 5 bases for V and 4 bases for J; bases not matched to a gene: 6. CDR3 length equals 15 residues. Per germline, CDR1 MNHEY and CDR2 SVGAGI. CDR3 nucleotide sequence: TGTGCCAGCAGTCCGCAGGGGGCGGGCACCGGGGAGCTGTTTTTT. It codes for CASSPQGAGTGELFF.

The genes are TRBV7-2 and TRBJ2-7; the match to TRBD2 covers 7 bases. Germline V gene sequence: CDR1 SGHTA, CDR2 FQGNSA. Trimming took 4 bases from V and 0 from J; bases not matched to a gene: 3. The CDR3 covers 14 residues. The CDR3 loop is CASSWGGLSYEQYF. Written as DNA, the CDR3 is TGTGCCAGCAGCTGGGGGGGACTCTCCTACGAGCAGTACTTC. The complete variable domain, with remaining parts taken from reference TRBV7-2 and TRBJ2-7, reads GAGVSQSPSNKVTEKGKDVELRCDPISGHTALYWYRQSLGQGLEFLIYFQGNSAPDKSGLPSDRFSAERTGGSVSTLTIQRTQQEDSAVYLCASSWGGLSYEQYFGPGTRLTVT.

The chain is built from TRBV19 and TRBJ1-5; 10 bases line up with TRBD1. Unmatched junction bases numbered 6, after V lost 1 base and J lost 0 bases. Germline V gene data show CDR1 as LNHDA and CDR2 as SQIVND (reference sequence). The CDR3 runs 18 residues. The CDR3 DNA sequence: TGTGCCAGTAGTATAGGGAGGACAGGGGGGTATAGCAATCAGCCCCAGCATTTT. Its protein product is CASSIGRTGGYSNQPQHF.

The CDR3 DNA is TGCGCCAGCAGCCAAGCCGGGACAGGGGGCGATCGGCATTTT. This translates into CASSQAGTGGDRHF. The gene calls are TRBV4-1 and TRBJ1-5, with 12 bases that match TRBD1. The CDR3 spans 14 residues. From germline, CDR1 is MGHRA and CDR2 YSYEKL. J lost 15 bases, V lost 1 base, and 7 bases had no gene match.

This clone was detected only a few times. The chain is built from TRBV11-2 and TRBJ1-1, with a possible D match to TRBD1 (6 bases). The CDR3 is 14 amino acids. Deletions cut 4 bases from V and 5 bases from J, with 14 bases between. Germline lookup yields CDR1 SGHAT and CDR2 FQNNGV. This CDR3 is CASSSQGGRTEAFF. The CDR3 nucleotides read TGTGCCAGCAGCTCACAGGGAGGTAGGACTGAAGCTTTCTTT.

This sequence joins TRBV19 and TRBJ1-5; weak D call: TRBD1 (6 bases). Germline CDR1 LNHDA, CDR2 SQIVND (reference sequence). CDR3 length equals 16 residues. The ends were cut back, 2 bases at V and 4 bases at J, with 15 bases in the middle. The CDR3 loop reads CASSIMGQKGNQPQHF. The CDR3, as DNA: TGTGCCAGTAGTATAATGGGACAAAAAGGGAATCAGCCCCAGCATTTT.